These 12 T cell receptor beta chains originate from one sample sequenced in a study of blood T cells in healthy people across ages. A second PCR of about 7 to 12 cycles used a sample-barcoded 5' primer and a J-beta primer mix. From the 5' RACE reads, TCRdb called clonotypes with MiXCR, one entry per CDR3 protein. This sample has 780,000 or so distinct CDR3 sequences, with roughly 53% found just once. The specimen sequenced was blood. These TCRs come from a man older than 75 in good health.

This clonotype was found a few times. The CDR3 DNA reads as TGTGCCAGCAGCCCGCCAGGACTAGCGGGAGGGTTGGATACGCAGTATTTT. Its protein is CASSPPGLAGGLDTQYF. The V gene is TRBV7-3, the J gene TRBJ2-3; 15 bases match TRBD2. Germline V gives CDR1 SGHTA, CDR2 FQGTGA. The ends lost 5 bases at V and 6 bases at J; junction bases unmatched: 9. CDR3 length: 17 amino acids.

This clonotype was recorded only once. The chain uses TRBV20-1 and TRBJ2-1; TRBD2 might be the D (6 bases). CDR3 length equals 15 residues. Trimming removed 1 base from V and 10 bases from J, with 20 bases in between. The germline gives CDR1 DFQATT, CDR2 SNEGSKA (reference sequence). The CDR3 protein is CSARVLAGTPYEQFF. CDR3 DNA sequence: TGCAGTGCTAGAGTCCTCGCCGGGACTCCCTACGAGCAGTTCTTC.

This clonotype was seen only a few times. The genes are TRBV25-1 and TRBJ2-7, with D unresolved. Germline V gives CDR1 MGHDK, CDR2 SYGVNS. With 5 bases removed from V and 2 bases from J, the gap between germline ends came to 13 bases. The CDR3 length is 14 residues. CDR3 bases: TGTGCCAGCAGTCCGAACTTGGTCCCCTACGAGCAGTACTTC. Translating gives CASSPNLVPYEQYF.

This clonotype was seen only once. The chain carries TRBV15 and TRBJ2-1; D is unclear. This CDR3 region has 11 residues. Deletions cut 5 bases from V and 8 bases from J, with 7 bases between. Germline-derived CDR1 and CDR2 are LNHNV and YYDKDF (reference sequence). CDR3 protein: CATSGMHEQFF. In nucleotides, the CDR3 is TGTGCCACCAGCGGAATGCATGAGCAGTTCTTC.

The chain uses TRBV5-5 and TRBJ1-2; no clear D. The ends were cut back, 0 bases at V and 0 bases at J, with 12 bases in the middle. This CDR3 contains 16 residues. Germline V gives CDR1 SGHKS, CDR2 YYEKEE (reference sequence). This CDR3 reads CASSLAVGNANYGYTF. The CDR3 DNA reads TGTGCCAGCAGCTTGGCCGTGGGGAACGCTAACTATGGCTACACCTTC.

The V gene is TRBV6-6, the J gene TRBJ2-4; 7 bases fit TRBD1. The tail of the sequence fits TRBJ2-7 better, so the J call may be wrong. In germline, CDR1 is MNHNY, CDR2 SVGAGI (reference sequence). This CDR3 contains 15 residues. CDR3 region: CASSYPVTGKYEQYF. CDR3 DNA sequence: TGTGCCAGCAGTTACCCGGTGACAGGGAAGTACGAGCAGTACTTC.

The chain employs TRBV19 and TRBJ1-5; possible D gene TRBD1, 6 bases. The CDR3 runs 14 residues. Germline lookup yields CDR1 LNHDA and CDR2 SQIVND (reference sequence). Trimming took 8 bases from V and 11 from J, leaving 22 bases between them. The CDR3 coding sequence is TGTGCCAGTTCTCCCGTAAGGGACACCGGCTCCCAGCATTTT. It translates to CASSPVRDTGSQHF.

For this clonotype: One end of the junction is discordant with germline, which a read error may explain. V and J are TRBV20-1 and TRBJ2-7; 10 bases are shared with TRBD2. This CDR3 contains 16 residues. Germline CDR1 reads DFQATT; CDR2 reads SNEGSKA (reference sequence). The CDR3 spells CSATYSGGPSSDEQYF. As DNA, the CDR3 is TGCAGTGCTACCTATAGCGGGGGGCCGTCCTCCGACGAGCAGTACTTC.

The V gene is TRBV11-2, the J gene TRBJ1-2; 8 bases agree with TRBD1. There are 13 residues in the CDR3. CDR1 is SGHAT and CDR2 is FQNNGV in the germline V gene. V dropped 1 base and J dropped 8; count of bases not matched to a gene: 3. CDR3 region: CASSLGTGSGYTF. CDR3 nucleotide sequence: TGTGCCAGCAGCTTAGGGACAGGGAGCGGCTACACCTTC.

This clonotype came up a few times. The DNA of the CDR3 is TGTGCCAGCAGCGTCGGGACAGGGGGCTCAGAGACCCAGTACTTC. Its protein is CASSVGTGGSETQYF. J is TRBJ2-5 and V is TRBV9, with TRBD1 matching 12 bases. V was clipped by 2 bases and J by 4 bases; unmatched bases: 3. This CDR3 has 15 amino acids. Germline assignment: CDR1 SGDLS and CDR2 YYNGEE.

The chain links TRBV2 to TRBJ2-7, with unresolved D. Germline assignment: CDR1 SNHLY and CDR2 FYNNEI. V shed 2 bases and J shed 0 bases, with 8 bases lying between them. The CDR3 extends over 14 amino acids. The CDR3 DNA sequence: TGTGCCAGCAGTGAAACCCCGAGCTCCTACGAGCAGTACTTC. This codes for CASSETPSSYEQYF.

V is TRBV15 and J is TRBJ2-1; D unclear. Per the germline V gene, CDR1 is LNHNV and CDR2 is YYDKDF (reference sequence). The CDR3 is made up of 11 amino acids. V was trimmed by 2 bases and J by 4 bases, leaving 0 bases between them. The CDR3 sequence: CATSRYNEQFF. In DNA, the CDR3 is TGTGCCACCAGCAGATACAATGAGCAGTTCTTC.